Listed below are T cell receptor beta chains from one sample, sequenced in a study of OX40 agonist ivuxolimab in advanced cancers. TCRdb's table, derived via immunoSEQ multiplex PCR, lists solely in-frame clones and lacks some. The table records approximately 12,000 clones, under 80% of them present only once. The sequencing here drew on CD4+ or CD8+ T cells sorted from blood, taken in a trial of the OX40 agonist ivuxolimab. The receptors derive from an adult with an advanced solid tumor such as melanoma, head and neck, liver or kidney cancer. Each CDR3 is given with its conserved first and last residue. Each record gives: clone size, V gene, J gene, D gene, CDR3 DNA, CDR3 protein. D genes are given only for firm matches. The listing skips clone size in some rows; elsewhere it reads once, few, many or a size class.

>NA|TRBV29-1|TRBJ2-7|TRBD1
TGCAGCGTTGAGCGGCTTGGACAGGGGGGTTACGAGCAGTACTTC
CSVERLGQGGYEQYF
>NA|TRBV5-1|TRBJ2-7|TRBD2
TGCGCCAGCAAGGTGGCTAGCGGTTCCTACGAGCAGTACTTC
CASKVASGSYEQYF
>few|TRBV12-1|TRBJ2-7|NA
TGTGCCAGCAGCTTTGCACTAGCGGGACCTCTTTCCTCCTACGAGCAGTACTTC
CASSFALAGPLSSYEQYF
>NA|TRBV28|TRBJ2-7|NA
TGTGCCAGCAGCTTGACTGGAGCCTACGAGCAGTACTTC
CASSLTGAYEQYF
>NA|TRBV7-8|TRBJ2-7|NA
TGTGCCAGCAGCGGAAGGACGTCCGAGCAGTACTTC
CASSGRTSEQYF
>few|TRBV7-9|TRBJ2-3|TRBD1
TGTGCCAGCAGTTTCGGACAGGGTGAAGATACGCAGTATTTT
CASSFGQGEDTQYF
>NA|TRBV28|TRBJ1-1|TRBD1
TGTGCCAGCAGTCTACCGGACAGGGACACTGAAGCTTTCTTT
CASSLPDRDTEAFF
>NA|TRBV6-5|TRBJ2-3|NA
TGTGCCAGCAGTTACTCCAGTTACACAGATACGCAGTATTTT
CASSYSSYTDTQYF
>NA|TRBV5-6|TRBJ1-1|TRBD1
TGTGCCAGCAGCGCGGCGGGACAGATATTCACTGAAGCTTTCTTT
CASSAAGQIFTEAFF
>NA|TRBV11-2|TRBJ2-7|NA
TGTGCCAGCAGCTGGGGACCGGGACGCCGATACGAGCAGTACTTC
CASSWGPGRRYEQYF
>NA|TRBV27|TRBJ1-5|TRBD1
TGTGCCAGCAGTCGACAGGGTAGGGGCCAGCCCCAGCATTTT
CASSRQGRGQPQHF
>once|TRBV19|TRBJ1-5|TRBD1
TGTGCCAGTAGTATAATTGGGACAGCACCTTATCAGCCCCAGCATTTT
CASSIIGTAPYQPQHF
>NA|TRBV9|TRBJ1-2|TRBD1
TGTGCCAGCAGCGTGGGACAGGGGTTTAGAAACTATGGCTACACCTTC
CASSVGQGFRNYGYTF
>NA|TRBV4-1|TRBJ2-7|NA
TGCGCCAGCAGCCAAGTGGAGGGAGGCTACGAGCAGTACTTC
CASSQVEGGYEQYF
>NA|TRBV30|TRBJ1-2|NA
TGTGCCTGGAGTTTAGGGACGGAATATGGCTACACCTTC
CAWSLGTEYGYTF
>NA|TRBV6-1|TRBJ1-5|NA
TGTGCCAGCAGAAAGGGGGACTATCAGCCCCAGCATTTT
CASRKGDYQPQHF
>few|TRBV11-1|TRBJ2-1|NA
TGTGCCAGCAGCTTAGGGGCCAATGAGCAGTTCTTC
CASSLGANEQFF
>once|TRBV9|TRBJ2-3|NA
TGTGCCAGCAGCGTGTCTAGTATGCTAACAGATACGCAGTATTTT
CASSVSSMLTDTQYF
>few|TRBV30|TRBJ2-3|TRBD2
TGTGCCTGGAACTTAGCGGGAGGGACAGATACGCAGTATTTT
CAWNLAGGTDTQYF
>NA|TRBV10-1|TRBJ2-1|TRBD2
TGCGCCAGCAGTGCCCGGACTAGCGGGAGAGGGGAGCAGTTCTTC
CASSARTSGRGEQFF
>NA|TRBV27|TRBJ1-5|NA
TGTGCCAGCAGTTTTGGCGGTCAGCCCCAGCATTTT
CASSFGGQPQHF
>NA|TRBV11-2|TRBJ2-7|NA
TGTGCCAGCAGCTTGGGGGACCTGGCGTCCTACGAGCAGTACTTC
CASSLGDLASYEQYF
>NA|TRBV6-6|TRBJ2-1|NA
TGTGCCAGCAGTCTAAGCGGGTGGACGAATGAGCAGTTCTTC
CASSLSGWTNEQFF
>NA|TRBV27|TRBJ2-1|TRBD2
TGTGCCAGCAGAAAAACCGGGACTAGCGGGAGGTATGAGCAGTTCTTC
CASRKTGTSGRYEQFF
>NA|TRBV28|TRBJ2-1|NA
TGTGCCAGCAGTTTATCGACCACGGGGGGCTCGTACAATGAGCAGTTCTTC
CASSLSTTGGSYNEQFF
>NA|TRBV9|TRBJ2-7|NA
TGTGCCAGCAGCGTAGGGCTAAACTACGAGCAGTACTTC
CASSVGLNYEQYF
>NA|TRBV10-3|TRBJ1-1|NA
TGTGCCATCAGTGAGTCAGGGGCGGACACTGAAGCTTTCTTT
CAISESGADTEAFF
>NA|TRBV19|TRBJ2-2|NA
TGTGCCAGTAGTATCGCGGGGAGCAGCGGGGAGCTGTTTTTT
CASSIAGSSGELFF
>NA|TRBV2|TRBJ1-1|TRBD1
TGTGCCAGCAGGGACAGGGAGGAAACTGAAGCTTTCTTT
CASRDREETEAFF
>once|TRBV29-1|TRBJ2-2|TRBD2
TGCAGCGTGCGGACTAGCGGGCTAACCGGGGAGCTGTTTTTT
CSVRTSGLTGELFF
>NA|TRBV7-9|TRBJ1-2|TRBD1
TGTGCCAGTGGAGTGGGACAGAACTATGGCTACACCTTC
CASGVGQNYGYTF
>NA|TRBV6-5|TRBJ2-7|NA
TGTGCCAGCAGTTACTCACAATCGGGACCAGGCTACGAGCAGTACTTC
CASSYSQSGPGYEQYF
>NA|TRBV6-6|TRBJ2-1|NA
TGTGCCAGCGCCCTCAGGACAGACAATGAGCAGTTCTTC
CASALRTDNEQFF
>once|TRBV15|TRBJ2-1|NA
TGTGCCACCAGCAGAGGAGCAACCTACAATGAGCAGTTCTTC
CATSRGATYNEQFF
>NA|TRBV4-1|TRBJ2-1|NA
TGCGCCAGCAGCCACCGACAGAACTACAATGAGCAGTTCTTC
CASSHRQNYNEQFF
>NA|TRBV6-1|TRBJ2-7|NA
TGTGCCAGCAGTGAAAGTTCGGCCAGGGATACCTACGAGCAGTACTTC
CASSESSARDTYEQYF
>NA|TRBV4-1|TRBJ2-7|TRBD1
TGCGCCAGCAGCGAACAGGGGTACCCCTACGAGCAGTACTTC
CASSEQGYPYEQYF
>NA|TRBV2|TRBJ2-1|NA
TGTGCCAGCAGTGGGGGTTGGAACAATGAGCAGTTCTTC
CASSGGWNNEQFF
>NA|TRBV19|TRBJ2-1|NA
TGTGCCAGTAGTATTGGGGACCCCGCCGTTTACAATGAGCAGTTCTTC
CASSIGDPAVYNEQFF
>few|TRBV2|TRBJ2-1|TRBD2
TGTGCCAGCAGGGGGGGACTAGCGGGAGGATCCTACAATGAGCAGTTCTTC
CASRGGLAGGSYNEQFF
>NA|TRBV2|TRBJ1-1|NA
TGTGCCAGCGAAGGGAACACTGAAGCTTTCTTT
CASEGNTEAFF
>few|TRBV5-6|TRBJ2-5|NA
TGTGCCAGCAGCGTAATCTTAGTCCGAGAAGAGACCCAGTACTTC
CASSVILVREETQYF
>NA|TRBV4-2|TRBJ1-5|NA
TGTGCCAGCAGCCAAGATAAGGGACGCAATCAGCCCCAGCATTTT
CASSQDKGRNQPQHF
>once|TRBV5-8|TRBJ2-1|TRBD2
TGTGCCAGTCGACTAGCGGGACTCTATGAGCAGTTCTTC
CASRLAGLYEQFF
>few|TRBV4-1|TRBJ2-7|TRBD2
TGCGCCAGCAGCCAAGACCAGACTAGCGGGAGGTTCGAGCAGTACTTC
CASSQDQTSGRFEQYF
>NA|TRBV10-1|TRBJ1-1|NA
TGCGCCAGCAGCCACGGGGGCACTGAAGCTTTCTTT
CASSHGGTEAFF
>NA|TRBV27|TRBJ2-3|NA
TGTGCCAGCAGTTTATTAACTGGGGCTCGGGATACGCAGTATTTT
CASSLLTGARDTQYF
>few|TRBV29-1|TRBJ1-3|NA
TGCAGCGTTGAAGCTTCTGGGGAGGGCTCGGGAAACACCATATATTTT
CSVEASGEGSGNTIYF
>NA|TRBV4-1|TRBJ2-6|NA
TGCGCCAGCAGCCAAGACAGGGGTTTGAGCTCTGGGGCCAACGTCCTGACTTTC
CASSQDRGLSSGANVLTF
>NA|TRBV4-1|TRBJ2-7|NA
TGCGCCAGCAGCCAGGAACCGGGACACGGCTACGAGCAGTACTTC
CASSQEPGHGYEQYF
>once|TRBV6-6|TRBJ2-5|NA
TGTGCCAGCAGTTACTTGGGGGAGTTCCAAGGGACCCAGTACTTC
CASSYLGEFQGTQYF
>NA|TRBV9|TRBJ2-7|NA
TGTGCCAGCAGCGTAGCTGGTTCCGGCACCTACGAGCAGTACTTC
CASSVAGSGTYEQYF